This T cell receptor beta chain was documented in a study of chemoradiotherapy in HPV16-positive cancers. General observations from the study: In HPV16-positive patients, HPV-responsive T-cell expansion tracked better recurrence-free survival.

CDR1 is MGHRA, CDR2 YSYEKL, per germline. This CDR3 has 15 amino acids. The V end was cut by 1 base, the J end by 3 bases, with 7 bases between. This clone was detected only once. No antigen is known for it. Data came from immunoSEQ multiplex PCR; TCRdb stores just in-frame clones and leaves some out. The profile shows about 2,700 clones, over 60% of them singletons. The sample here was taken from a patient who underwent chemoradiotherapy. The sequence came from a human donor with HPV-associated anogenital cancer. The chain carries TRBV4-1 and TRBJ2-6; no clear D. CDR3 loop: CASSQALDGANVLTF. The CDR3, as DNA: TGCGCCAGCAGCCAAGCCCTGGATGGGGCCAACGTCCTGACTTTC.